These T cell receptor beta chains were read from a single sample in a study of T cell repertoires in cytomegalovirus infection. A single record per CDR3 protein comes from TCRdb applying MiXCR to the reads. This table holds over 250,000 distinct CDR3 sequences, less than 25% found once. These receptors have no known antigen. The material was cultured PBMCs, obtained from culture after CMV antigen stimulation. The source of these receptors is a human donor in good health (CMV status not recorded). Some clones in this sample may be carry-over from other donors' samples. Each CDR3 is given with its conserved first and last residue. The D gene is left open where the match is weak. Clone size appears in some rows only: once, few, many, or a class for an expanded clone.

J,D,size,V,DNA,CDR3
TRBJ1-5,TRBD1,few,TRBV4-1,TGCGCCAGCAGCCAAGAAGCCGCGACAGGGGGCCTTCAGCCCCAGCATTTT,CASSQEAATGGLQPQHF
TRBJ1-1,-,-,TRBV7-9,TGTGCCAGCAGCTTCACTCTAGATGAAGCTTTCTTT,CASSFTLDEAFF
TRBJ2-4,TRBD2,many,TRBV28,TGTGCCAGCAGTTTCACTAGCGGGAGGGTGTTGGCCAAAAACATTCAGTACTTC,CASSFTSGRVLAKNIQYF
TRBJ2-4,TRBD1,many,TRBV7-2,TGTGCCAGCAGCTTAGAGGGGGCAGGGTGGTCCAAAAACATTCAGTACTTC,CASSLEGAGWSKNIQYF
TRBJ1-2,-,-,TRBV12-3/TRBV12-4,TGTGCCAGCAGTTTAACGGGGTTGAGTGGCTACACCTTC,CASSLTGLSGYTF
TRBJ2-3,TRBD2,few,TRBV20-1,TGCAGTGCTAGAGTCCCAGCGGGAGGCTCGGGGGATACGCAGTATTTT,CSARVPAGGSGDTQYF
TRBJ2-5,-,few,TRBV9,TGTGCCAGCAGCGTAGGGCTAATGGAGACCCAGTACTTC,CASSVGLMETQYF
TRBJ2-1,TRBD1,-,TRBV27,TGTGCCAGCAGCCCAGGGGGTTTAAGCAATGAGCAGTTCTTC,CASSPGGLSNEQFF
TRBJ2-1,-,many,TRBV11-2,TGTGCCAGCAGCTTAATCCCTGGTAGCGATGAGCAGTTCTTC,CASSLIPGSDEQFF
TRBJ2-1,TRBD2,-,TRBV28,TGTGCCAGCAGTTCCCTAAACTGGACTAGCAGCAATGAGCAGTTCTTC,CASSSLNWTSSNEQFF
TRBJ1-5,-,few,TRBV27,TGTGCCAGCAGACCCACCTGGGGGGCCCGGCCCCAGCATTTT,CASRPTWGARPQHF
TRBJ2-3,-,-,TRBV6-2/TRBV6-3,TGTGCCAGCAGTTCCCAATGGATCGCCGGGGAATATTTT,CASSSQWIAGEYF
TRBJ1-2,-,many,TRBV7-2,TGTGCCAGCAGCTTAGATGGGATGAACTATGGCTACACCTTC,CASSLDGMNYGYTF
TRBJ1-2,-,-,TRBV11-1,TGTGCCAGCAGCTTAGGATTGGCAGGGGATGGCTACACCTTC,CASSLGLAGDGYTF
TRBJ1-4,TRBD1,-,TRBV6-6,TGTGCCAGCATTTTTACAGGGGGCTCGAGTGAAAAACTGTTTTTT,CASIFTGGSSEKLFF
TRBJ2-5,-,-,TRBV20-1,TGCAGTGCTCAGAAGGGCCAAGAGACCCAGTACTTC,CSAQKGQETQYF
TRBJ1-1,-,-,TRBV4-1,TGCGCCAGCAGCCACCGGACGGGTATGAACACTGAAGCTTTCTTT,CASSHRTGMNTEAFF
TRBJ2-3,-,many,TRBV7-2,TGTGCCAGCAGCTTAGGAGCATCGCGTACCACAGATACGCAGTATTTT,CASSLGASRTTDTQYF
TRBJ2-1,-,many,TRBV7-2,TGTGCCAGCAGCACTGCCCCGAGCTCCTACAATGAGCAGTTCTTC,CASSTAPSSYNEQFF
TRBJ2-3,-,few,TRBV7-9,TGTGCCAGCAGCTTAGGAAACACCATGACGCAGTATTTT,CASSLGNTMTQYF
TRBJ1-6,-,many,TRBV12-3/TRBV12-4,TGTGCCAGCAGTTTAGCGGAGGTAAAAGATAATTCACCCCTCCACTTT,CASSLAEVKDNSPLHF
TRBJ1-1,-,-,TRBV11-3,TGTGCCAGCAGCTTAGGATCAGGGATCCCTGAAGCTTTCTTT,CASSLGSGIPEAFF
TRBJ2-7,TRBD2,-,TRBV2,TGTGCCAGCAGTGAAGCGCTCTCCCTCCCGGGACTAGAGAGGGAGCAGTACTTC,CASSEALSLPGLEREQYF
TRBJ1-5,-,few,TRBV6-5,TGTGCCAGCAGTCGGACGGCCAATCAGCCCCAGCATTTT,CASSRTANQPQHF
TRBJ2-5,-,many,TRBV6-2/TRBV6-3,TGTGCCAGCAGTCGACAAGAAGAGACCCAGTACTTC,CASSRQEETQYF
TRBJ1-3,-,many,TRBV12-3/TRBV12-4,TGTGCCAGCAGTTTAGTTCGCTCTGGAAACACCATATATTTT,CASSLVRSGNTIYF
TRBJ1-1,-,-,TRBV15,TGTGCCACCAGCAGAGGAGAGGGGGGAGGGACTGAAGCTTTCTTT,CATSRGEGGGTEAFF
TRBJ1-3,TRBD1,many,TRBV9,TGTGCCAGCAGCGTATGGGACAGGAGTTCTACTGGAAACACCATATATTTT,CASSVWDRSSTGNTIYF
TRBJ1-5,-,-,TRBV7-9,TGTGCCAGCAGCACCGGTCGGGTTGGGGGCCAGCCCCAGCATTTT,CASSTGRVGGQPQHF
TRBJ2-2,-,few,TRBV6-2/TRBV6-3,TGTGCCAGCAGTTACCCTCCACCGACCGGGGAGCTGTTTTTT,CASSYPPPTGELFF
TRBJ2-1,TRBD1,few,TRBV7-3,TGTGCCAGCAGCTTAACACAGGGGGCTCTTGAGCAGTTCTTC,CASSLTQGALEQFF
TRBJ2-3,TRBD2,-,TRBV4-2,TGTGCCAGCAGCCAAGGAAATAGCGGGAGGGGCACAGATACGCAGTATTTT,CASSQGNSGRGTDTQYF
TRBJ2-2,-,-,TRBV27,TGTGCCAGCTCAGGAACCGGGACTCGGCTTAGGGAGGAGCTGTTTTTT,CASSGTGTRLREELFF
TRBJ2-3,-,few,TRBV6-2/TRBV6-3,TGTGCCAGCAGTTACCCGGTGGGGGGCACAGATACGCAGTATTTT,CASSYPVGGTDTQYF
TRBJ1-3,TRBD1,many,TRBV11-1,TGTGCCAGCAGCCAGACAGGGGATGGAAACACCATATATTTT,CASSQTGDGNTIYF
TRBJ1-2,-,-,TRBV27,TGTGCCAGCAGTGCCGTTGAGAGGGCGCATGGCTACACCTTC,CASSAVERAHGYTF
TRBJ1-3,-,many,TRBV7-6,TGTGCCAGCAGCCCGGAGGCAGGGGTAACTGGAAACACCATATATTTT,CASSPEAGVTGNTIYF
TRBJ2-2,TRBD1,few,TRBV7-3,TGTGCCAGCAGCTTCTCTCAAGTGACAGGGTTCGCCGGGGAGCTGTTTTTT,CASSFSQVTGFAGELFF
TRBJ2-1,-,-,TRBV4-3,TGCGCCAGCAGCCATTTACGAGGGGTCAATGAGCAGTTCTTC,CASSHLRGVNEQFF
TRBJ2-2,-,-,TRBV6-2/TRBV6-3,TGTGCCAGCAGTTCAACCCTTGACAGAGGCACCGGGGAGCTGTTTTTT,CASSSTLDRGTGELFF
TRBJ1-6,-,-,TRBV9,TGTGCCAGCAGCGTTGGGCTTCGTAATTCACCCCTCCACTTT,CASSVGLRNSPLHF
TRBJ2-3,TRBD2,many,TRBV11-2,TGTGCCAGCAGCTCCCGAGCGGGAGCAGATACGCAGTATTTT,CASSSRAGADTQYF
TRBJ2-5,TRBD2,-,TRBV15,TGTGCCACCAGCACCTTTGGGACTAGCGGGAGACGGGAGACCCAGTACTTC,CATSTFGTSGRRETQYF
TRBJ1-2,-,-,TRBV7-9,TGTGCCAGCAGCTTAGAGTCCAATCATGGCTACACCTTC,CASSLESNHGYTF
TRBJ2-3,-,-,TRBV7-2,TGTGCCAGCAGCTTAGCGGCGCGGACAGATACGCAGTATTTT,CASSLAARTDTQYF
TRBJ1-1,-,-,TRBV12-3/TRBV12-4,TGTGCCAGCAGTTTATGGCAAGGGCGGGCTTTCTTT,CASSLWQGRAFF